This T cell receptor (beta chain) was recorded in a study of T cells expressing NK-cell markers. Regarding the study as a whole: About six donors showed dominant NKG2C+ clonotypes comprising roughly 1.0-7.0% of their CD8+ T cells.

Turning to this clonotype: Antigen specificity is unknown.

One entry per CDR3 protein, without DNA, is what TCRdb gives after re-calling the 5' RACE reads. This listing includes some 300,000 distinct CDR3 sequences. CDR1 and CDR2 from the germline V gene are DFQATT and SNEGSKA (reference sequence). CDR3 size: 16 residues. J is TRBJ2-7 and V is TRBV20-1; the D call from TCRdb, TRBD1, cannot be confirmed without DNA. This sequence was found in a man between 18 and 29 years old in good health. Sequencing used blood T cells: a sorted CD56 or NKG2C T cell subset, CD4+ or CD8+ T cells, or bulk PBMC T cells (not recorded which). The CDR3 loop reads CSARPAGQTNPYEQYF.